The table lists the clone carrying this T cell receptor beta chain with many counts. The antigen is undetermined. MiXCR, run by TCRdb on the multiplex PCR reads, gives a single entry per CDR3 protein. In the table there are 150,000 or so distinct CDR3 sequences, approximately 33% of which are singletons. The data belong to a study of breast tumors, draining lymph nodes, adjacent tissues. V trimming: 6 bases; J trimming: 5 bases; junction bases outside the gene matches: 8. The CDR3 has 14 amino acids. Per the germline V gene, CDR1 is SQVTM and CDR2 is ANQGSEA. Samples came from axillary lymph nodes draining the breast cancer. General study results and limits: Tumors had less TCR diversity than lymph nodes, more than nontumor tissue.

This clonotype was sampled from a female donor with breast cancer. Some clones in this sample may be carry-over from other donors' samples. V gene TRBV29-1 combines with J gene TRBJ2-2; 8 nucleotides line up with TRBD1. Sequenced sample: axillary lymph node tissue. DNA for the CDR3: TGCAGCGTGACCCCCGGACAGGGAACCGGGGAGCTGTTTTTT. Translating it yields CSVTPGQGTGELFF.